This is a list of T cell receptor beta chains from one sample in a study of CD8 T cells in ankylosing spondylitis. TCRdb reprocessed the 5' RACE reads with MiXCR, giving one entry per CDR3 protein. The table has hundreds of thousands of distinct CDR3 sequences, roughly a quarter seen once. Input material: blood, either unsorted or a sorted T cell fraction (not recorded which). The origin of the receptors is a male donor with ankylosing spondylitis. CDR3s include the opening cysteine and the closing phenylalanine or tryptophan. The D gene is left open where the match is weak. Some rows have no size entry. The others give once, few or many, or a class for an expanded clone.

clone_size: few
v_call: TRBV18
d_call: TRBD1
j_call: TRBJ2-5
cdr3_aa: CASSPRTGGTETQYF
cdr3_nt: TGTGCCAGCTCACCTCGGACAGGGGGCACTGAGACCCAGTACTTC

clone_size: NA
v_call: TRBV5-4
d_call: TRBD1
j_call: TRBJ2-1
cdr3_aa: CASSSDRGAYNEQFF
cdr3_nt: TGTGCCAGCAGCTCGGACAGGGGGGCGTACAATGAGCAGTTCTTC

clone_size: NA
v_call: TRBV7-2
d_call: TRBD2
j_call: TRBJ2-1
cdr3_aa: CASSLAGRLYNEQFF
cdr3_nt: TGTGCCAGCAGCTTAGCCGGGAGGTTATACAATGAGCAGTTCTTC

clone_size: few
v_call: TRBV5-1
d_call: TRBD2
j_call: TRBJ2-5
cdr3_aa: CASSSTLHASGSRGETQYF
cdr3_nt: TGCGCCAGCAGCTCGACACTACATGCTAGCGGGAGTCGAGGAGAGACCCAGTACTTC

clone_size: few
v_call: TRBV20-1
d_call: TRBD1
j_call: TRBJ2-4
cdr3_aa: CSAPPTRGQAKNIQYF
cdr3_nt: TGCAGTGCCCCTCCGACCAGGGGGCAGGCAAAAAACATTCAGTACTTC

clone_size: few
v_call: TRBV5-1
d_call: NA
j_call: TRBJ2-2
cdr3_aa: CASRSRENTGELFF
cdr3_nt: TGCGCCAGCAGGTCCCGGGAGAACACCGGGGAGCTGTTTTTT

clone_size: NA
v_call: TRBV24-1
d_call: NA
j_call: TRBJ2-1
cdr3_aa: CATSDLQAGSGNEQFF
cdr3_nt: TGTGCCACCAGTGATTTGCAGGCAGGGTCGGGAAATGAGCAGTTCTTC

clone_size: few
v_call: TRBV27
d_call: TRBD2
j_call: TRBJ2-1
cdr3_aa: CASGLAGGEQFF
cdr3_nt: TGTGCCAGCGGTCTAGCGGGAGGTGAGCAGTTCTTC

clone_size: few
v_call: TRBV4-1
d_call: NA
j_call: TRBJ2-2
cdr3_aa: CASSQDVSGWAGELFF
cdr3_nt: TGCGCCAGCAGCCAAGATGTGTCGGGTTGGGCCGGGGAGCTGTTTTTT

clone_size: few
v_call: TRBV21-1
d_call: NA
j_call: TRBJ2-5
cdr3_aa: CASTSRGASGSEETQYF
cdr3_nt: TGTGCCAGCACCTCCCGCGGGGCTAGCGGGAGTGAAGAGACCCAGTACTTC